This T cell receptor (beta chain) stems from a study of blood T cell repertoires in COVID-19. Study at large: The United States, Italy and Spain were the sources of the acute and convalescent COVID-19 samples.

The germline CDR1 and CDR2 sequences are SGHRS and YFSETQ. This CDR3 is built from 15 residues. V lost 7 bases and J 10 bases, leaving 26 bases between the germline ends. This clone was seen a handful of times. Using immunoSEQ multiplex PCR, the repertoire was profiled, and TCRdb retains in-frame clones only, with some absent. The sample consists of a few hundred thousand clones, 75% to 90% of them appearing once. This chain joins TRBV5-1 and TRBJ1-1, with D perhaps TRBD1 (6 bases). The TCR was taken from a woman aged 18-29 years with acute or convalescent COVID-19. Sequencing was done on a sample of peripheral blood. DNA of the CDR3: TGCGCCAGCTCGGGATCCGGGACACAAGTCCGTGGAGCTTTCTTT. It yields the protein CASSGSGTQVRGAFF.